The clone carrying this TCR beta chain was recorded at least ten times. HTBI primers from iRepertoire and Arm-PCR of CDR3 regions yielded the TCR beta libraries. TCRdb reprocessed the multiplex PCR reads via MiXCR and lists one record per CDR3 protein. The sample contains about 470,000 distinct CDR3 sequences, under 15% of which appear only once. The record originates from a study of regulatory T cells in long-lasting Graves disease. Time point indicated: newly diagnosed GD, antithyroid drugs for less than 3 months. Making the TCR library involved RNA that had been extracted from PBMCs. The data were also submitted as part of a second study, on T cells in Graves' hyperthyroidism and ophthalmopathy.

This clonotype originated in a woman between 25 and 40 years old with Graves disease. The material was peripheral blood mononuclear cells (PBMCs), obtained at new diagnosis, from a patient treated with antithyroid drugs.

The CDR3 DNA follows: TGTGCCAGCAGCTTACGCGGGGATGACACAGATACGCAGTATTTT. It encodes CASSLRGDDTDTQYF. J is TRBJ2-3 and V is TRBV11-2; weak D call: TRBD2 (6 bases). The length of the CDR3 is 15 residues. V lost 2 bases and J 2 bases, leaving 11 bases between the germline ends. The germline V gene encodes CDR1 SGHAT and CDR2 FQNNGV.